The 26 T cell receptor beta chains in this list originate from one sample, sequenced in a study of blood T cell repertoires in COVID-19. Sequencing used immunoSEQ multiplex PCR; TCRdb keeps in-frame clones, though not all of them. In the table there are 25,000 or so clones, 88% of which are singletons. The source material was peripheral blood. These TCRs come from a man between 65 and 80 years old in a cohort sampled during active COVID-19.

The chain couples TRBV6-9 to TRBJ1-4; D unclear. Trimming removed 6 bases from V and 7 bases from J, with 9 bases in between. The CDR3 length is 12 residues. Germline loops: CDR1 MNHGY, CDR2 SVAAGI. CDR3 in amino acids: CASRRALEKLFF. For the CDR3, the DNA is TGTGCCAGCAGGCGGGCCCTTGAAAAACTGTTTTTT.

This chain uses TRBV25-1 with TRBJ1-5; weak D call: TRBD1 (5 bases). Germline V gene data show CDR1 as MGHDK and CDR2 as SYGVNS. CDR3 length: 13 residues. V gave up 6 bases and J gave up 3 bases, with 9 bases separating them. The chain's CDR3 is CASSRELNQPQHF. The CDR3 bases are TGTGCCAGCAGCAGGGAACTCAATCAGCCCCAGCATTTT.

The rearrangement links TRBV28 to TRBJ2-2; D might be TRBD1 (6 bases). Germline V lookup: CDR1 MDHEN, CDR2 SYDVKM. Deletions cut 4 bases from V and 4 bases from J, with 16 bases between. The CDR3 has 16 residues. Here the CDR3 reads CASSSPRDTGTGELFF. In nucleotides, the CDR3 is TGTGCCAGCAGTTCCCCACGGGACACCGGCACCGGGGAGCTGTTTTTT.

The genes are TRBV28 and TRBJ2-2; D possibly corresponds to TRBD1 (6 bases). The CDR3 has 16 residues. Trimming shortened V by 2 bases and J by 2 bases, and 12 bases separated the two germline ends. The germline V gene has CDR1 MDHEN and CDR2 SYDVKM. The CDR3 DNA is TGTGCCAGCAGTTTACCACAGGGAGTAAACACCGGGGAGCTGTTTTTT. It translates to CASSLPQGVNTGELFF.

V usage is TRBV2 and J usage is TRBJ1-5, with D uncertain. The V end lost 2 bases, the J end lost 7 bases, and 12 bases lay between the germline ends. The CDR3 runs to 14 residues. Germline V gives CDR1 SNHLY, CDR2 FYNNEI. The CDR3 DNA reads TGTGCCAGCAGTGAATATGGTGAGAGGCAGCCCCAGCATTTT. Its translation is CASSEYGERQPQHF.

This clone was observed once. The CDR3 sequence: CAIKGQGNQPQHF. In DNA form, the CDR3 reads TGTGCCATCAAGGGACAGGGAAATCAGCCCCAGCATTTT. The rearrangement joins TRBV28 to TRBJ1-5; 9 bases agree with TRBD1. V was pared by 10 bases and J by 4 bases, with 5 bases of the junction left unmatched. The length of the CDR3 is 13 residues. Looked up from germline, CDR1 is MDHEN and CDR2 is SYDVKM. Variable domain in full (rest from reference TRBV28 and TRBJ1-5): DVKVTQSSRYLVKRTGEKVFLECVQDMDHENMFWYRQDPGLGLRLIYFSYDVKMKEKGDIPEGYSVSREKKERFSLILESASTNQTSMYLCAIKGQGNQPQHFGDGTRLSIL.

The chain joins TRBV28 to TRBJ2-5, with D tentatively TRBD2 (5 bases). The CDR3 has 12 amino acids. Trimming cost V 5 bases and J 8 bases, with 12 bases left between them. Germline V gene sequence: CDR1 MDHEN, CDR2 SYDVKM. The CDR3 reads CASSTRPGTQYF. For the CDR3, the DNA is TGTGCCAGCAGTACCCGACCGGGAACCCAGTACTTC.

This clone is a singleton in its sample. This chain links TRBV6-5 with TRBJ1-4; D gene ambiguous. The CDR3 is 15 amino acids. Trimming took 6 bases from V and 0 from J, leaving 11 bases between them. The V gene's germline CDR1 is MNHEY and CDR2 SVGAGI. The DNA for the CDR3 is TGTGCCAGCAGGATCGACATCGCAACTAATGAAAAACTGTTTTTT. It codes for CASRIDIATNEKLFF.

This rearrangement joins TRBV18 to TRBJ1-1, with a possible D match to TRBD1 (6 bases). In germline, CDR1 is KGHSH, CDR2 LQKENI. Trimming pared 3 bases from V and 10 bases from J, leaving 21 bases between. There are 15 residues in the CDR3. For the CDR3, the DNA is TGTGCCAGCTCACCGGCCGGGACATCGCGAGGAGGAGCTTTCTTT. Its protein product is CASSPAGTSRGGAFF.

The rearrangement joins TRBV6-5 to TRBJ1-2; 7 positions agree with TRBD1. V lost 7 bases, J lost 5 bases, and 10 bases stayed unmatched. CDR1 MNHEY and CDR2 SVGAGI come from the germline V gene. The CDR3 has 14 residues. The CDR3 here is CASKKTGTVYGYTF. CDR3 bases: TGTGCCAGCAAAAAAACCGGGACAGTTTATGGCTACACCTTC.

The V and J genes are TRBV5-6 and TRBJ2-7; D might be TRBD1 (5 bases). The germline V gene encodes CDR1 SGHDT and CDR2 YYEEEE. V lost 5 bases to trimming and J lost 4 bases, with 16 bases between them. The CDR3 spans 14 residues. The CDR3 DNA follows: TGTGCCAGCAGATTGCGACAGATACCTTACGAGCAGTACTTC. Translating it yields CASRLRQIPYEQYF.

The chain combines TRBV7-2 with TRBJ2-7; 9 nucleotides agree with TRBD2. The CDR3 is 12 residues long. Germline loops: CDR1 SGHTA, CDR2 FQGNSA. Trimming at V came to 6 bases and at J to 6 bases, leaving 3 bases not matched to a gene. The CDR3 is CASRQAGGEQYF. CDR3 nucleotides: TGTGCCAGCAGACAAGCGGGAGGCGAGCAGTACTTC.

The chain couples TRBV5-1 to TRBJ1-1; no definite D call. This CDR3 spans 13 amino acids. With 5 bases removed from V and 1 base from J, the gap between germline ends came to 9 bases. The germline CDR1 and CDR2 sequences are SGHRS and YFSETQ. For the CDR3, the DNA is TGCGCCAGCAGGCCACAAGAGAACACTGAAGCTTTCTTT. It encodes CASRPQENTEAFF.

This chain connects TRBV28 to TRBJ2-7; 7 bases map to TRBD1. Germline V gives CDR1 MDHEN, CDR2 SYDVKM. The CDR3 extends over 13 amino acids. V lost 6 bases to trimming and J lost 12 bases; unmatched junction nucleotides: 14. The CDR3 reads CASSTGQIPTRYF. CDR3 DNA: TGTGCCAGCAGCACGGGACAGATCCCTACGCGGTACTTC.

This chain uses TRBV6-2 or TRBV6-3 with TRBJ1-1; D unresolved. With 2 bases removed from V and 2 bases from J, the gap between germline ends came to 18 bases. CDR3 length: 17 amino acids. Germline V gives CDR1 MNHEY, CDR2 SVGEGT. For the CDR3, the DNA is TGTGCCAGCAGTTACCACGACACGGCCCCAAGAAACACTGAAGCTTTCTTT. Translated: CASSYHDTAPRNTEAFF.

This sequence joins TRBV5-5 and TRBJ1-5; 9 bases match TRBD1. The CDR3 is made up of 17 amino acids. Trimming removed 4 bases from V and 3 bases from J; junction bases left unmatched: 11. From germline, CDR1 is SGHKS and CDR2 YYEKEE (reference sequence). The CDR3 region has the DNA TGTGCCAGCAGCACCGGACAGGGGACCTCTGCCAATCAGCCCCAGCATTTT. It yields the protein CASSTGQGTSANQPQHF.

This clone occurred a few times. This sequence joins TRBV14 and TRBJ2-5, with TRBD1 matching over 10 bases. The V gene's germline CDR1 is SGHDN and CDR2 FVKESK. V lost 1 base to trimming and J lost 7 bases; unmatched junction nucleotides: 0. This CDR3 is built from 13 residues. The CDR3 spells CASSQGQGATQYF. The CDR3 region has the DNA TGTGCCAGCAGCCAAGGACAGGGGGCGACCCAGTACTTC.

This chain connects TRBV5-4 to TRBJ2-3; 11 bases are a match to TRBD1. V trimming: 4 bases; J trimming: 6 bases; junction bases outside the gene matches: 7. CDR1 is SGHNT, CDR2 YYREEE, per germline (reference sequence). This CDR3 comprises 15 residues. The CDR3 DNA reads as TGTGCCAGCAGCCCCTGGACAGGGGGCGCGGATACGCAGTATTTT. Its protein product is CASSPWTGGADTQYF.

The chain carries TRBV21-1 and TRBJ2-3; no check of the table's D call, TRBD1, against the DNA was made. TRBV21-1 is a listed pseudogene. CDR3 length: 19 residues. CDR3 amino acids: CASRSSQPDRESRTDTQYF. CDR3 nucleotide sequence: TGTGCCAGCAGATCAAGCCAACCGGACAGGGAGAGTAGGACAGATACGCAGTATTTT.

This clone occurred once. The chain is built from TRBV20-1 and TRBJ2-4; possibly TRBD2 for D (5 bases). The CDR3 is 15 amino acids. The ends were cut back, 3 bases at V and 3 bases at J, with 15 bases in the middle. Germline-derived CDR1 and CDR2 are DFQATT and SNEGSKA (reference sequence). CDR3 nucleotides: TGCAGTGCTAGTGAGCCTATGGCGGGCAAAAACATTCAGTACTTC. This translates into CSASEPMAGKNIQYF.

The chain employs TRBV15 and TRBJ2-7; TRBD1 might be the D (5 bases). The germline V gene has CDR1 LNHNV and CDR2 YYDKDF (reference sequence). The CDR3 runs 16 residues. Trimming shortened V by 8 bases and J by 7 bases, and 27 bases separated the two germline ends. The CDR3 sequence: CATRLYVGRAKGEQYF. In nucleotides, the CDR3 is TGTGCCACCCGGCTGTATGTTGGCAGGGCGAAGGGTGAGCAGTACTTC. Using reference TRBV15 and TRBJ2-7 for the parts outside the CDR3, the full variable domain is DAMVIQNPRYQVTQFGKPVTLSCSQTLNHNVMYWYQQKSSQAPKLLFHYYDKDFNNEADTPDNFQSRRPNTSFCFLDIRSPGLGDTAMYLCATRLYVGRAKGEQYFGPGTRLTVT.

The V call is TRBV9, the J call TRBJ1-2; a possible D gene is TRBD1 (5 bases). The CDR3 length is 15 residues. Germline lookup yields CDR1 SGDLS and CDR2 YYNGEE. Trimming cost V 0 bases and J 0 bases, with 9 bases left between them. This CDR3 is CASSVGDSANYGYTF. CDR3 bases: TGTGCCAGCAGCGTAGGGGACTCAGCTAACTATGGCTACACCTTC.

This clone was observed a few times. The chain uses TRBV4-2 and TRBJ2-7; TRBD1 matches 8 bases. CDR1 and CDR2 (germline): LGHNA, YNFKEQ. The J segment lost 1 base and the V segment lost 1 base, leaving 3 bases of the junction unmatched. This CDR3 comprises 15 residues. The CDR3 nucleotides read TGTGCCAGCAGCCAAGGACAGGGGCAATCCTACGAGCAGTACTTC. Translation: CASSQGQGQSYEQYF.

CDR3 sequence reads: CASSLRQGNQPQHF. The CDR3 coding sequence is TGTGCCAGCTCACTCCGACAGGGTAATCAGCCCCAGCATTTT. This sequence joins TRBV18 and TRBJ1-5; 7 nucleotides line up with TRBD1. CDR1 is KGHSH and CDR2 is LQKENI in the germline V gene. The CDR3 length is 14 residues. V dropped 4 bases and J dropped 4; count of bases not matched to a gene: 4.

The CDR3 coding sequence is TGTGCCACCGGGACAGGGTGGAATTCACCCCTCCACTTT. Protein product: CATGTGWNSPLHF. This sequence joins TRBV6-5 and TRBJ1-6; 9 bases agree with TRBD1. Germline CDR1 MNHEY, CDR2 SVGAGI. The J segment lost 7 bases and the V segment lost 10 bases, leaving 5 bases of the junction unmatched. The CDR3 is 13 amino acids.

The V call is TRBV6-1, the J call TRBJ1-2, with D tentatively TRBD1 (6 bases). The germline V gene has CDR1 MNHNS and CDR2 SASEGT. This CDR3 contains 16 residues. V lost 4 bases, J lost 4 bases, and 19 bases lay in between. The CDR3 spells CASSVRGSSGSYGYTF. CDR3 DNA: TGTGCCAGCAGTGTGAGGGGGTCCTCAGGGAGCTATGGCTACACCTTC.